This entry lists 20 T cell receptor beta chains sequenced from one sample in a study of CD8+ T cells in alopecia areata. RNA was isolated and reverse transcribed to cDNA, the sequencing template. The assay was immunoSEQ multiplex PCR, and TCRdb's table has in-frame clones only and misses some. The sample has around 200,000 clones, 55% to 70% seen once; the top ten hold around 0.69%. Documented treatment: oral pan-JAK inhibitor, 5-10 mg twice daily. Sequencing used CD4+ T cells sorted from blood, obtained at week 4, from a patient treated with tofacitinib. These receptor sequences come from a human donor with alopecia areata.

The chain couples TRBV7-2 to TRBJ2-7; D uncertain. Germline-derived CDR1 and CDR2 are SGHTA and FQGNSA. The CDR3 sequence is 12 residues long. V was trimmed by 10 bases and J by 13 bases, leaving 23 bases between them. This CDR3 is CATTYNPGTFYF. In nucleotides, the CDR3 is TGTGCCACCACATATAACCCCGGAACTTTTTACTTC.

V gene TRBV10-3 combines with J gene TRBJ2-7; D is ambiguous. CDR1 ENHRY and CDR2 SYGVKD come from the germline V gene. Trimming took 4 bases from V and 0 from J, leaving 4 bases between them. The CDR3 sequence is 12 residues long. The CDR3 loop is CAISVTSYEQYF. The CDR3 DNA reads as TGTGCCATCAGTGTCACCTCCTACGAGCAGTACTTC.

The V call is TRBV7-2, the J call TRBJ1-2; the match to TRBD1 covers 7 bases. V shed 2 bases, J shed 7 bases, and the junction held 4 bases outside the gene matches. The CDR3 spans 13 residues. CDR1 and CDR2 (germline): SGHTA, FQGNSA. The CDR3 region has the DNA TGTGCCAGCAGCTTAAGACAGGGTGGTGGCTACACCTTC. Translating gives CASSLRQGGGYTF.

This clone showed up just a few times. This chain joins TRBV29-1 and TRBJ2-3, with D maybe TRBD1 (6 bases). V was pared by 7 bases and J by 2 bases, with 10 bases between. Germline CDR1 SQVTM, CDR2 ANQGSEA. The CDR3 loop spans 12 amino acids. CDR3 sequence reads: CSAGQHTDTQYF. In DNA form, the CDR3 reads TGCAGCGCCGGACAGCACACAGATACGCAGTATTTT.

The rearrangement joins TRBV5-4 to TRBJ2-4; TRBD2 might be the D (6 bases). Germline CDR1 reads SGHNT; CDR2 reads YYREEE (reference sequence). V was shortened by 4 bases and J by 5 bases, with 16 bases between the two germline ends. The CDR3 runs 15 residues. DNA for the CDR3: TGTGCCAGCAGCGCGGACCTGGGAGGCCAAAACATTCAGTACTTC. Amino acid sequence: CASSADLGGQNIQYF.

In its sample, this clone was seen once. The rearrangement links TRBV10-2 to TRBJ1-5; D call uncertain. The CDR3 runs 14 residues. Trimming cost V 5 bases and J 7 bases, with 15 bases left between them. Germline V gene lookup returns CDR1 WSHSY and CDR2 SAAADI. CDR3 in DNA: TGCGCCAGCAGTAACCTAAGGGCGGGACAGCCCCAGCATTTT. It encodes CASSNLRAGQPQHF.

The chain is built from TRBV20-1 and TRBJ2-7; D is uncertain. Germline values: CDR1 DFQATT, CDR2 SNEGSKA (reference sequence). This CDR3 has 11 amino acids. V shed 6 bases and J shed 3 bases, with 9 bases lying between them. CDR3 sequence reads: CSAGPNYEQYF. The DNA for the CDR3 is TGCAGTGCCGGACCTAACTACGAGCAGTACTTC.

This chain links TRBV25-1 with TRBJ2-1; 8 nucleotides line up with TRBD1. Germline V gene sequence: CDR1 MGHDK, CDR2 SYGVNS. There are 13 residues in the CDR3. J was trimmed by 6 bases and V by 7 bases; bases with no gene match: 5. The CDR3 reads CASTQGALNEQFF. CDR3 DNA: TGTGCCAGCACCCAGGGGGCCCTCAATGAGCAGTTCTTC.

CDR3 nucleotide sequence: TGTGCCTGGAGTGAGGATCTCACTGAAGCTTTCTTT. It is translated as CAWSEDLTEAFF. This sequence joins TRBV30 and TRBJ1-1, with D hard to call. The CDR3 is 12 residues long. Germline V gene sequence: CDR1 GTSNPN, CDR2 SVGIG (reference sequence). Trimming took 1 base from V and 4 from J, leaving 7 bases between them.

The rearrangement links TRBV29-1 to TRBJ2-3; a possible D gene is TRBD1 (5 bases). V lost 3 bases to trimming and J lost 0 bases, with 13 bases between them. The CDR3 sequence is 15 residues long. CDR1 is SQVTM and CDR2 is ANQGSEA in the germline V gene. This CDR3 is CSVDYRSTSTDTQYF. CDR3 DNA: TGCAGCGTTGACTACAGGTCTACTAGCACAGATACGCAGTATTTT.

The V call is TRBV18, the J call TRBJ1-1, with 9 positions matching TRBD1. Unmatched junction bases numbered 11, after V lost 3 bases and J lost 6 bases. Per germline, CDR1 KGHSH and CDR2 LQKENI. The CDR3 has 16 amino acids. The CDR3 region is CASSPILGQGSPEAFF. DNA for the CDR3: TGTGCCAGCTCACCTATCCTTGGACAGGGGTCTCCTGAAGCTTTCTTT.

The gene calls are TRBV20-1 and TRBJ2-7, with D unresolved. V shed 1 base and J shed 4 bases, with 5 bases lying between them. The CDR3 spans 11 residues. Germline CDR1 reads DFQATT; CDR2 reads SNEGSKA (reference sequence). The CDR3 region is CSARAQYEQYF. The CDR3 DNA follows: TGCAGTGCTAGAGCCCAGTACGAGCAGTACTTC.

The gene calls are TRBV5-1 and TRBJ2-1; 7 positions agree with TRBD2. CDR3 length: 17 amino acids. V lost 2 bases and J lost 0; bases outside the gene matches: 8. Germline V CDR1 and CDR2: SGHRS, YFSETQ. Here the CDR3 reads CASSLNLAESSYNEQFF. The CDR3 nucleotides are TGCGCCAGCAGCTTAAATCTAGCGGAAAGCTCCTACAATGAGCAGTTCTTC.

The chain uses TRBV7-2 and TRBJ1-4; 11 bases align to TRBD1. This CDR3 region has 18 residues. With V trimmed by 2 bases and J by 0 bases, 5 bases remained unmatched. CDR1 is SGHTA, CDR2 FQGNSA, per germline. The CDR3 is CASSLHRDRGTTNEKLFF. CDR3 DNA sequence: TGTGCCAGCAGCTTACACCGGGACAGGGGGACAACTAATGAAAAACTGTTTTTT.

This CDR3 reads CSAHYSRLETQYF. The CDR3 coding sequence is TGCAGCGCCCATTACTCTCGGCTGGAGACCCAGTACTTC. The chain has TRBV29-1 and TRBJ2-5, with unresolved D. Germline V CDR1 and CDR2: SQVTM, ANQGSEA. The length of the CDR3 is 13 residues. The V end was cut by 7 bases, the J end by 5 bases, with 17 bases between. The complete variable domain, with remaining parts taken from reference TRBV29-1 and TRBJ2-5, reads SAVISQKPSRDICQRGTSLTIQCQVDSQVTMMFWYRQQPGQSLTLIATANQGSEATYESGFVIDKFPISRPNLTFSTLTVSNMSPEDSSIYLCSAHYSRLETQYFGPGTRLLVL.

J is TRBJ1-2 and V is TRBV29-1; D not resolved. Trimming removed 3 bases from V and 7 bases from J, with 15 bases in between. From germline, CDR1 is SQVTM and CDR2 ANQGSEA. The CDR3 loop spans 13 amino acids. Here the CDR3 DNA reads TGCAGCGTTGATAGCCTAGCCCTCAGTGGCTACACCTTC. This codes for CSVDSLALSGYTF.

This clone was observed once. The chain couples TRBV30 to TRBJ1-1; possible D gene TRBD1, 6 bases. V lost 4 bases, J lost 1 base, and 16 bases lay in between. The germline V gene encodes CDR1 GTSNPN and CDR2 SVGIG (reference sequence). The CDR3 covers 15 residues. The CDR3, as DNA: TGTGCCTGGACAAGCTTGGGACAAGCGAACACTGAAGCTTTCTTT. It is translated as CAWTSLGQANTEAFF.

This chain uses TRBV6-1 with TRBJ1-4; unclear D gene. Germline V CDR1 and CDR2: MNHNS, SASEGT. The V end was cut by 8 bases, the J end by 0 bases, with 10 bases between. This CDR3 spans 14 amino acids. CDR3 in DNA: TGTGCCAGCCAGAAGGGCGCAACTAATGAAAAACTGTTTTTT. It translates to CASQKGATNEKLFF.

The gene calls are TRBV6-1 and TRBJ2-7; D not certain. Germline CDR1 MNHNS, CDR2 SASEGT. V lost 5 bases and J 4 bases, leaving 6 bases between the germline ends. The CDR3 loop spans 11 amino acids. CDR3 DNA sequence: TGTGCCAGCAGTCTTAGGTACGAGCAGTACTTC. Its translation: CASSLRYEQYF.

The rearrangement links TRBV30 to TRBJ2-5; a weak D match, TRBD2 (5 bases). The V end lost 1 base, the J end lost 7 bases, and 13 bases lay between the germline ends. Germline V CDR1 and CDR2: GTSNPN, SVGIG (reference sequence). This CDR3 region has 13 residues. For the CDR3, the DNA is TGTGCCTGGAGTGGCCGGGATCTGGGGACCCAGTACTTC. It yields the protein CAWSGRDLGTQYF.